What follows are 8 T cell receptor beta chains derived from one specimen sequenced in a study of cytotoxic CD8 clonotypes in ibrutinib-treated CLL. Libraries were prepared by immunoSEQ multiplex PCR; TCRdb keeps only in-frame clonotypes and omits some of them. The table records around 70,000 clones, around two thirds of them present only once. The starting material was PBMCs, obtained after 12 months of ibrutinib treatment. Every receptor here comes from a human donor with chronic lymphocytic leukemia.

This clone was detected only a few times. This chain uses TRBV9 with TRBJ1-6, with D perhaps matching TRBD1 (5 bases). The germline gives CDR1 SGDLS, CDR2 YYNGEE. The CDR3 is made up of 14 amino acids. V shed 0 bases and J shed 8 bases, with 9 bases lying between them. Written as DNA, the CDR3 is TGTGCCAGCAGCGTAGGGAGGGACGATTCACCCCTCCACTTT. Residues: CASSVGRDDSPLHF. The full variable domain, with the rest looked up from reference TRBV9 and TRBJ1-6, is DSGVTQTPKHLITATGQRVTLRCSPRSGDLSVYWYQQSLDQGLQFLIQYYNGEERAKGNILERFSAQQFPDLHSELNLSSLELGDSALYFCASSVGRDDSPLHFGNGTRLTVT.

V gene TRBV30 combines with J gene TRBJ1-1; TRBD1 is a possible D gene (6 bases). CDR3 length: 13 residues. Germline V CDR1 and CDR2: GTSNPN, SVGIG (reference sequence). Trimming shortened V by 3 bases and J by 3 bases, and 11 bases separated the two germline ends. The CDR3 nucleotides are TGTGCCTGGAGGAGGGACACATACACTGAAGCTTTCTTT. It is translated as CAWRRDTYTEAFF.

The rearrangement links TRBV7-2 to TRBJ2-7; 9 positions match TRBD1. V trimming: 5 bases; J trimming: 5 bases; junction bases outside the gene matches: 19. Per germline, CDR1 SGHTA and CDR2 FQGNSA. The length of the CDR3 is 18 residues. CDR3 DNA sequence: TGTGCCAGCAGCCACATCACCCCACGACAGGGGGTCGAGGACGAGCAGTACTTC. Amino acids: CASSHITPRQGVEDEQYF.

Worth noting for this clone: This sample includes further DNA sequences coding for the same CDR3. This chain connects TRBV5-6 to TRBJ2-7; D gene ambiguous. CDR3 length equals 11 residues. Germline CDR1 reads SGHDT; CDR2 reads YYEEEE. The V end lost 4 bases, the J end lost 3 bases, and 5 bases lay between the germline ends. This chain's CDR3 is CASSGYYEQYF. The CDR3 DNA follows: TGTGCCAGCAGCGGGTACTACGAGCAGTACTTC.

This clone was observed once. The chain employs TRBV18 and TRBJ1-2; no firm D call. V was pared by 2 bases and J by 2 bases, with 15 bases between. CDR1 is KGHSH, CDR2 LQKENI, per germline. This CDR3 comprises 16 residues. CDR3 residues: CASSPLAGQENYGYTF. In nucleotides, the CDR3 is TGTGCCAGCTCACCATTAGCGGGCCAGGAGAACTATGGCTACACCTTC. Complete variable domain (other parts from reference TRBV18 and TRBJ1-2): NAGVMQNPRHLVRRRGQEARLRCSPMKGHSHVYWYRQLPEEGLKFMVYLQKENIIDESGMPKERFSAEFPKEGPSILRIQQVVRGDSAAYFCASSPLAGQENYGYTFGSGTRLTVV.

V and J are TRBV7-9 and TRBJ2-3; 8 nucleotides align to TRBD1. Germline V gives CDR1 SEHNR, CDR2 FQNEAQ (reference sequence). V trimming: 5 bases; J trimming: 6 bases; junction bases outside the gene matches: 7. The CDR3 runs 14 residues. The DNA of the CDR3 is TGTGCCAGCAGCCTACAGGGGGGAACGGATACGCAGTATTTT. This codes for CASSLQGGTDTQYF.

J is TRBJ1-2 and V is TRBV2; no definite D call. The V end was cut by 2 bases, the J end by 3 bases, with 10 bases between. Germline CDR1 SNHLY, CDR2 FYNNEI. The CDR3 is made up of 14 amino acids. The CDR3, as DNA: TGTGCCAGCAGTGAAAAGGAAAGGGACTATGGCTACACCTTC. Encoded protein: CASSEKERDYGYTF.

The J gene is TRBJ1-5, the V gene TRBV27; 7 bases fit TRBD1. The CDR3 covers 14 residues. Unmatched junction bases numbered 3, after V lost 2 bases and J lost 5 bases. The germline CDR1 and CDR2 sequences are MNHEY and SMNVEV (reference sequence). The CDR3 DNA sequence: TGTGCCAGCAGTTTACGACAGGGACATCAGCCCCAGCATTTT. Protein product: CASSLRQGHQPQHF.